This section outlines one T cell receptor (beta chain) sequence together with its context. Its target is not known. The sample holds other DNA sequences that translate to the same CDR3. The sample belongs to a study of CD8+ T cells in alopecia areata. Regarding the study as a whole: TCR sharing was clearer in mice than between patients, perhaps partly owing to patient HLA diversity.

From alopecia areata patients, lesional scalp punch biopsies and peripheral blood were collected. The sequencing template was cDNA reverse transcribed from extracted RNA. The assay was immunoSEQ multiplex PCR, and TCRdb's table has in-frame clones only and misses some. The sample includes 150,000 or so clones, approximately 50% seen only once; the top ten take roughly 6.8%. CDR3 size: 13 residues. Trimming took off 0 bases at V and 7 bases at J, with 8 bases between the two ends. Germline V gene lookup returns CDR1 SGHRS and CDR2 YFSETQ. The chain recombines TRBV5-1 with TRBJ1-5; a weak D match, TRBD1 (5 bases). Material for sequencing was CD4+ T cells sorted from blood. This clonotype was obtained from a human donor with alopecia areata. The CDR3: CASSLAGSQPQHF. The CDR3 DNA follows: TGCGCCAGCAGCTTGGCAGGGTCGCAGCCCCAGCATTTT.